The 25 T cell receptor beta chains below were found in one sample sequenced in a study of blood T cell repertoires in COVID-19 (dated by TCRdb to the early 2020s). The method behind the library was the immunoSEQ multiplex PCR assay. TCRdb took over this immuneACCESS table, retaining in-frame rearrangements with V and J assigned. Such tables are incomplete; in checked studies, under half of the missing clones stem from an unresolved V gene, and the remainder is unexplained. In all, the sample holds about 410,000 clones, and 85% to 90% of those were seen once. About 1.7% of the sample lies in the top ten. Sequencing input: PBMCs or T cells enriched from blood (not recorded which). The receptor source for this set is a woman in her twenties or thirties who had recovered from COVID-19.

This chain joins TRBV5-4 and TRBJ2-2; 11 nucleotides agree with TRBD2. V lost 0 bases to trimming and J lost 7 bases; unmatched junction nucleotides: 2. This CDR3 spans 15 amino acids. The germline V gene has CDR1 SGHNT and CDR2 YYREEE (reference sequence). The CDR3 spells CASSLETSGVGELFF. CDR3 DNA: TGTGCCAGCAGCTTGGAGACTAGCGGGGTCGGGGAGCTGTTTTTT.

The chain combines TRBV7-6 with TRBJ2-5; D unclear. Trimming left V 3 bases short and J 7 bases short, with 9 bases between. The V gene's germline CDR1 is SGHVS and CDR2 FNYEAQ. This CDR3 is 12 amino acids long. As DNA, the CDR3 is TGTGCCAGCAGCTTCGACCGCGGGACCCAGTACTTC. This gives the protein CASSFDRGTQYF.

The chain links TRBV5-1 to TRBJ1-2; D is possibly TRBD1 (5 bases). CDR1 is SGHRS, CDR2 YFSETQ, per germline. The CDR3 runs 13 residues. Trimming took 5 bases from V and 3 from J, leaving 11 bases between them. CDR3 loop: CASRGPLDYGYTF. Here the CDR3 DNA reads TGCGCCAGCAGGGGGCCCTTGGACTATGGCTACACCTTC.

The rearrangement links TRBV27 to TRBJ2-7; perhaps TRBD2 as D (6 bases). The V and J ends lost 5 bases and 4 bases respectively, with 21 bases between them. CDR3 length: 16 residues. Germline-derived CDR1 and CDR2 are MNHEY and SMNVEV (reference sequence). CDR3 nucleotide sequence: TGTGCCAGCAGTCGAGAAAGCGGGCCTTTTCCTTACGAGCAGTACTTC. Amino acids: CASSRESGPFPYEQYF.

Written as DNA, the CDR3 is TGCGCCAGCAGCTTGGCCGTAGGACTAGACCCTAACTATGGCTACACCTTC. Encoded protein: CASSLAVGLDPNYGYTF. This chain links TRBV5-1 with TRBJ1-2; D is unresolved. Germline lookup yields CDR1 SGHRS and CDR2 YFSETQ. The CDR3 is 17 amino acids. V was cut by 0 bases and J by 0 bases, with 15 bases left in between.

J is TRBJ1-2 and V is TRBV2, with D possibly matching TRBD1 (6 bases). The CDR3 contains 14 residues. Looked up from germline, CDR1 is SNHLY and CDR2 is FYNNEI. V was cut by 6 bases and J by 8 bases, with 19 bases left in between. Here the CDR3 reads CASSKDVGARGYTF. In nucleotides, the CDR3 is TGTGCCAGCAGCAAGGACGTGGGGGCGCGCGGCTACACCTTC.

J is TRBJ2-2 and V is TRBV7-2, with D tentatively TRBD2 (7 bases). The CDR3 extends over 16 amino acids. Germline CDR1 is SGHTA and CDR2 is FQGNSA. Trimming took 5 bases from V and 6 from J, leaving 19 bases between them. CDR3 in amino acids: CASSLRGGAPPGELFF. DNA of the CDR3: TGTGCCAGCAGCCTGAGGGGGGGGGCCCCGCCCGGGGAGCTGTTTTTT.

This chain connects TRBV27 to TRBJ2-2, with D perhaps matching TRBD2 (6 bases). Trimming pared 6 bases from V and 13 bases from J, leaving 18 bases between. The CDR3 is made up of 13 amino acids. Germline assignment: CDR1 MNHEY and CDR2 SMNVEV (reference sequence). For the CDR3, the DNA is TGTGCCAGCAGCCTGGACTACGAGGGTTTGCTGTTTTTT. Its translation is CASSLDYEGLLFF.

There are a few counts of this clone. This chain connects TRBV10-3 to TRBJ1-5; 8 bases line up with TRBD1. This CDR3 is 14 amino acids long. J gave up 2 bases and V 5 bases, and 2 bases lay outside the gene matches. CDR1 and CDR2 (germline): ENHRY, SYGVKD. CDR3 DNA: TGTGCCATCAGTTCGGGACAGGGCAATCAGCCCCAGCATTTT. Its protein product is CAISSGQGNQPQHF.

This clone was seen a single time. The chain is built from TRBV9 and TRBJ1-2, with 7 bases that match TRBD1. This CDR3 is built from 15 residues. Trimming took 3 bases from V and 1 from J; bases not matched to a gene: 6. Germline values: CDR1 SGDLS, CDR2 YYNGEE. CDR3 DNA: TGTGCCAGCAGCGGACAGGGATCCCATAACTATGGCTACACCTTC. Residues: CASSGQGSHNYGYTF. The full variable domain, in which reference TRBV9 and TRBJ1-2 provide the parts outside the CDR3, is DSGVTQTPKHLITATGQRVTLRCSPRSGDLSVYWYQQSLDQGLQFLIQYYNGEERAKGNILERFSAQQFPDLHSELNLSSLELGDSALYFCASSGQGSHNYGYTFGSGTRLTVV.

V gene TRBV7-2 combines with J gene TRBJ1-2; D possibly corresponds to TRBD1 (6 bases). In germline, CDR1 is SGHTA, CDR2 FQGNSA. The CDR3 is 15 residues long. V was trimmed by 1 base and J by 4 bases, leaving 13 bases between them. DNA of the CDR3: TGTGCCAGCAGCTTAGTAGGACAGACATCCTATGGCTACACCTTC. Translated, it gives CASSLVGQTSYGYTF.

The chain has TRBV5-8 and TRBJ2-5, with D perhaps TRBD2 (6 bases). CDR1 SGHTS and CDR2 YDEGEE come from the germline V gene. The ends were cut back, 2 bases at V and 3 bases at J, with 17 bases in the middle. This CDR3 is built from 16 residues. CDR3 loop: CASSFLVFGGEETQYF. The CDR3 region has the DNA TGTGCCAGCAGCTTTTTAGTATTCGGAGGGGAAGAGACCCAGTACTTC.

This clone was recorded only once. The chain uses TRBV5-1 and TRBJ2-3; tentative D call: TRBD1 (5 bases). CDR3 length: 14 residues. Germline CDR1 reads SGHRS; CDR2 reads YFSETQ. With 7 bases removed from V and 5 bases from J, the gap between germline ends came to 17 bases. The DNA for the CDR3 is TGCGCCAGCTCCTCGACAGACCCACGAGATACGCAGTATTTT. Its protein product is CASSSTDPRDTQYF.

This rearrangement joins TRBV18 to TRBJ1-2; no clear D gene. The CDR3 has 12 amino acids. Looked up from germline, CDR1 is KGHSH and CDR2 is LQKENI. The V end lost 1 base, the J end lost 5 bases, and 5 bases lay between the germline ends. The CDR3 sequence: CASSPQLYGYTF. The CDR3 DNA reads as TGTGCCAGCTCACCACAGCTATATGGCTACACCTTC.

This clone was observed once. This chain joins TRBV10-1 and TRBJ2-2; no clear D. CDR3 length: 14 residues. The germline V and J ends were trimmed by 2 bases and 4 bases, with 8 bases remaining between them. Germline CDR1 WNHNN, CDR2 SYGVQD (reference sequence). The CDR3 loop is CASSEESGTGELFF. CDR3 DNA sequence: TGCGCCAGCAGTGAGGAGTCGGGCACCGGGGAGCTGTTTTTT.

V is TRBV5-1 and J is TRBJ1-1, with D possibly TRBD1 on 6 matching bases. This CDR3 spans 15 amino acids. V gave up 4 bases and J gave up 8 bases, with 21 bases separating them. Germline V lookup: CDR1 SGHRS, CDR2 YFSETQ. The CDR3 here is CASSPPGISGTEAFF. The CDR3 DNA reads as TGCGCCAGCAGCCCACCGGGAATTTCGGGGACAGAAGCTTTCTTT.

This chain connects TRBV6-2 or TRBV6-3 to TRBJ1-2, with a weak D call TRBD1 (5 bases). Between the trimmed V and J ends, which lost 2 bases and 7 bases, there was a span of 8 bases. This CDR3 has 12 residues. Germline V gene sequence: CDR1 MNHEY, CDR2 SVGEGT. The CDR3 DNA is TGTGCCAGCAGTTACGGGGGGTTTGGCTACACCTTC. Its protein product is CASSYGGFGYTF.

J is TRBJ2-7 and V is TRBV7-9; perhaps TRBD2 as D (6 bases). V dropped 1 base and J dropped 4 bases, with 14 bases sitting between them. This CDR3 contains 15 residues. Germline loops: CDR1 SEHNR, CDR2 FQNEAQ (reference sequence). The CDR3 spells CASSLVRGGRYEQYF. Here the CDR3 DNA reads TGTGCCAGCAGCTTAGTGAGGGGAGGAAGGTACGAGCAGTACTTC.

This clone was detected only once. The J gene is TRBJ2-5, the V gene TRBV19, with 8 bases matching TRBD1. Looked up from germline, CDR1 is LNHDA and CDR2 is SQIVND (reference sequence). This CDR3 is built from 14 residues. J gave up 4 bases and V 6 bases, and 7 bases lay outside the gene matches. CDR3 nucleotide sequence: TGTGCCAGTAGGGACAGGACAGGGTCAGAGACCCAGTACTTC. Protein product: CASRDRTGSETQYF.

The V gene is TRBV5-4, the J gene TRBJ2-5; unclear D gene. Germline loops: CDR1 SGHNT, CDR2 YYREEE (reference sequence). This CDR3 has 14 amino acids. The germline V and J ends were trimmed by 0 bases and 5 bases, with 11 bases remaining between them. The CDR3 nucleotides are TGTGCCAGCAGCTTGGGCCGAGCCCCGGAGACCCAGTACTTC. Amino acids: CASSLGRAPETQYF.

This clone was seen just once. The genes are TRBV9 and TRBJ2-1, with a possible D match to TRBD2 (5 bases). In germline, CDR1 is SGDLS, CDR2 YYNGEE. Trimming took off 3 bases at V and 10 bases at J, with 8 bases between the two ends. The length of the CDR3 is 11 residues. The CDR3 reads CASSGSSEQFF. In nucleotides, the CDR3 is TGTGCCAGCAGCGGATCTAGCGAGCAGTTCTTC.

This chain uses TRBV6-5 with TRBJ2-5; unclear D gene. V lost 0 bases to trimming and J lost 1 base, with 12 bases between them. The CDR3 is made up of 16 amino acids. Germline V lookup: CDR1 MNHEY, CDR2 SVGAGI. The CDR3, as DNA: TGTGCCAGCAGTTACTCGTTTCTAGAGTCCCAAGAGACCCAGTACTTC. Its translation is CASSYSFLESQETQYF.

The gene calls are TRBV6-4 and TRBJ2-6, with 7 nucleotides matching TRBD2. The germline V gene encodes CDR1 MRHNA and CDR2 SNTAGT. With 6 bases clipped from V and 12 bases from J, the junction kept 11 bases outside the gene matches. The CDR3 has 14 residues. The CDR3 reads CASRKTSVAPVLTF. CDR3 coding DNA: TGTGCCAGCAGGAAAACTAGCGTGGCCCCCGTCCTGACTTTC.

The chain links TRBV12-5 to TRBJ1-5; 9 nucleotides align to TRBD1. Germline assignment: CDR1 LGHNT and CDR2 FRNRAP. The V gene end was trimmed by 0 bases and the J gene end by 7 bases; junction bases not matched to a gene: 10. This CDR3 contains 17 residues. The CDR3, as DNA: TGTGCTAGTGGTTTGGTTAGGTCCACAGGGGGCCGACAGCCCCAGCATTTT. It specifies CASGLVRSTGGRQPQHF.

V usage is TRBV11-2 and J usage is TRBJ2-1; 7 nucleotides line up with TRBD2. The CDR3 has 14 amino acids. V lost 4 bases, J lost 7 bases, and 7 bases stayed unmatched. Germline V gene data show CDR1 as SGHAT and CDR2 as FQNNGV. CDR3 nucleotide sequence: TGTGCCAGCAGCTGGGCGGGAGAGGGAAATGAGCAGTTCTTC. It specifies CASSWAGEGNEQFF.